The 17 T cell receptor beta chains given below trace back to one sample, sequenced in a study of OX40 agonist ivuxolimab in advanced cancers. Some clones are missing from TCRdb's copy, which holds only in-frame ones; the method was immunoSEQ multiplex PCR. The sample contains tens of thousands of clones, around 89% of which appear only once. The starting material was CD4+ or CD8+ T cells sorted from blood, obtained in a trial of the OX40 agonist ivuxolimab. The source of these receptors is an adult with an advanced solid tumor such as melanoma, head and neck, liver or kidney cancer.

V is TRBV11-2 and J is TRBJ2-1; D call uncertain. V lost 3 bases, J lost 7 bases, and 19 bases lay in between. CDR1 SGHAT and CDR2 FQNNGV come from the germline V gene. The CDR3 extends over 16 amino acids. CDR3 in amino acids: CASSFAGIGVENEQFF. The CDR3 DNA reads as TGTGCCAGCAGCTTTGCTGGGATTGGGGTAGAGAATGAGCAGTTCTTC.

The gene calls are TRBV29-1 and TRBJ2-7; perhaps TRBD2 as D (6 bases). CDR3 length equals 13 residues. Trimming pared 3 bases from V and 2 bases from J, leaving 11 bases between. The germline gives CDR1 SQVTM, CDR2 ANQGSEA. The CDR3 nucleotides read TGCAGCGTTGACTCCGGGAGTCCCTACGAGCAGTACTTC. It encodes CSVDSGSPYEQYF.

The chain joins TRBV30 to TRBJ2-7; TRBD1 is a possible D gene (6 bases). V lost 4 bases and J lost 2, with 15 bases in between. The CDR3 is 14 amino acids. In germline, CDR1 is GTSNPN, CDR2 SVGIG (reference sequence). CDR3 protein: CAWNSGHSTYEQYF. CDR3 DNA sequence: TGTGCCTGGAACTCGGGACATTCCACCTACGAGCAGTACTTC.

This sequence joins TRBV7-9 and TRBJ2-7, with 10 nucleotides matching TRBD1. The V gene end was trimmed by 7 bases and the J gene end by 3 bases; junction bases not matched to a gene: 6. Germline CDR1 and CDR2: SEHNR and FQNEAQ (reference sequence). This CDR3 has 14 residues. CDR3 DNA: TGTGCCAGCACGGACAGGGGGGGAAGCTACGAGCAGTACTTC. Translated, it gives CASTDRGGSYEQYF.

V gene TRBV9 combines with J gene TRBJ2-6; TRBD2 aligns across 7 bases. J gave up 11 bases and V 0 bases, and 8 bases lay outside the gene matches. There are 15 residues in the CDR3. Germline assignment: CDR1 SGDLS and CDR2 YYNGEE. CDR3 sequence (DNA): TGTGCCAGCAGCGTAGGTGGGCAGGCGGGGGACGTCCTGACTTTC. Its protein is CASSVGGQAGDVLTF.

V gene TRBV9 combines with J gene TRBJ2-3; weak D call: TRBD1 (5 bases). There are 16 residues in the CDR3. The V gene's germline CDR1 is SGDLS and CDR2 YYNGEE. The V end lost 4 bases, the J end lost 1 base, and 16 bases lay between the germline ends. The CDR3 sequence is CASSFTPGWGTDTQYF. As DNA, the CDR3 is TGTGCCAGCAGCTTCACACCAGGGTGGGGCACAGATACGCAGTATTTT.

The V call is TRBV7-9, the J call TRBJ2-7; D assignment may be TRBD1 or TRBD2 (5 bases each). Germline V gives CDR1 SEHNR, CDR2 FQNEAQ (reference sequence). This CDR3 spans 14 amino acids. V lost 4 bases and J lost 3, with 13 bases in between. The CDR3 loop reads CASSSSRGVYEQYF. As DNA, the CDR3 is TGTGCCAGCAGCTCGAGTCGGGGCGTCTACGAGCAGTACTTC.

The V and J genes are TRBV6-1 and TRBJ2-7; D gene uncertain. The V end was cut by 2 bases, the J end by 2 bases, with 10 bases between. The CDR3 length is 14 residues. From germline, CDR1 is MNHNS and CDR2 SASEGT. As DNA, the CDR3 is TGTGCCAGCAGTGAAATCGCGGAAACCTACGAGCAGTACTTC. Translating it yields CASSEIAETYEQYF.

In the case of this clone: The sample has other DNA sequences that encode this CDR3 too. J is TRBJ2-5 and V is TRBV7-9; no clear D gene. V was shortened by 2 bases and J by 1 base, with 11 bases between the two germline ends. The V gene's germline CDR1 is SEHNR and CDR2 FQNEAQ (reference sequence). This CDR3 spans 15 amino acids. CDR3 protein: CASSLLPQTQETQYF. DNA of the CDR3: TGTGCCAGCAGCTTACTCCCACAGACCCAAGAGACCCAGTACTTC.

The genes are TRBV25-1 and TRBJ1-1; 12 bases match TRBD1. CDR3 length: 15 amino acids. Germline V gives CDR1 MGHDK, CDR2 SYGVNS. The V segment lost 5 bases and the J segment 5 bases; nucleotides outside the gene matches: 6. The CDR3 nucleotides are TGTGCCAGCAGTCCGGGACAGGGGGCGCAAACTGAAGCTTTCTTT. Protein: CASSPGQGAQTEAFF.

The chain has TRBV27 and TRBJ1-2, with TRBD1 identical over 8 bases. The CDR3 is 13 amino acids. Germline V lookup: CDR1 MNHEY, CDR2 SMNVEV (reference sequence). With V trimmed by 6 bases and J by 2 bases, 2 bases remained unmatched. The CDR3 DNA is TGTGCCAGCAGACGACAGGGGAACTATGGCTACACCTTC. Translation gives CASRRQGNYGYTF.

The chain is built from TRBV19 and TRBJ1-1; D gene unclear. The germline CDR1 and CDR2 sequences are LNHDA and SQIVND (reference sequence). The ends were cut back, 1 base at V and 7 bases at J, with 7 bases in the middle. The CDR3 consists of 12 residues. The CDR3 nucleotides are TGTGCCAGTAGTATAGGTCTGAGTGAAGCTTTCTTT. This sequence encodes CASSIGLSEAFF. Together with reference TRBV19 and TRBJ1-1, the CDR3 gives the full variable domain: DGGITQSPKYLFRKEGQNVTLSCEQNLNHDAMYWYRQDPGQGLRLIYYSQIVNDFQKGDIAEGYSVSREKKESFPLTVTSAQKNPTAFYLCASSIGLSEAFFGQGTRLTVV.

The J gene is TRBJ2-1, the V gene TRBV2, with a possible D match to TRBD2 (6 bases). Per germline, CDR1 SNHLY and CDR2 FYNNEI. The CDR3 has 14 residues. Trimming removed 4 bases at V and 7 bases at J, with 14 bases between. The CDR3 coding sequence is TGTGCCAGCAGTGTTTGGCCTGGGGGGAATGAGCAGTTCTTC. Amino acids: CASSVWPGGNEQFF. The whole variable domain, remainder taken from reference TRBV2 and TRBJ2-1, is EPEVTQTPSHQVTQMGQEVILRCVPISNHLYFYWYRQILGQKVEFLVSFYNNEISEKSEIFDDQFSVERPDGSNFTLKIRSTKLEDSAMYFCASSVWPGGNEQFFGPGTRLTVL.

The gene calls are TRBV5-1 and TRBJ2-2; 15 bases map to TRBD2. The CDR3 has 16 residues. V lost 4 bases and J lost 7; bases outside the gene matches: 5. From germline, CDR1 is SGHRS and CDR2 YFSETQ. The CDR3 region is CASSPGLAGGHGELFF. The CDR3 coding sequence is TGCGCCAGCAGCCCCGGACTAGCGGGAGGGCACGGGGAGCTGTTTTTT.

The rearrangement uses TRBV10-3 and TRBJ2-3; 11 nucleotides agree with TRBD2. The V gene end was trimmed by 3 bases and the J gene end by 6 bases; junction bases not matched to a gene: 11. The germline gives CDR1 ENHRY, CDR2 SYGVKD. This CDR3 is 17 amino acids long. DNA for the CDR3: TGTGCCATCAGTGAAAGTTCTAGCGGGAGGACCAGGGATACGCAGTATTTT. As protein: CAISESSSGRTRDTQYF.

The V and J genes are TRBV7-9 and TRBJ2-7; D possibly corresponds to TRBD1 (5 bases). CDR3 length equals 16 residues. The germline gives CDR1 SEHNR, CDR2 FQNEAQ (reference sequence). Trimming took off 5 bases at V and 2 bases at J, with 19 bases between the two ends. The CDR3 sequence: CASSPRTPKGPYEQYF. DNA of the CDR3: TGTGCCAGCAGCCCGAGGACACCTAAGGGCCCCTACGAGCAGTACTTC.

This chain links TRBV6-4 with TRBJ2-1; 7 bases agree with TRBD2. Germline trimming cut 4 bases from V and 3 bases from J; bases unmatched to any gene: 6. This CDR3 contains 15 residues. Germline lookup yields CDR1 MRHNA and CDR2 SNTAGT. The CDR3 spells CASSVGLGSYNEQFF. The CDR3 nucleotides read TGTGCCAGCAGTGTAGGACTAGGAAGCTACAATGAGCAGTTCTTC.